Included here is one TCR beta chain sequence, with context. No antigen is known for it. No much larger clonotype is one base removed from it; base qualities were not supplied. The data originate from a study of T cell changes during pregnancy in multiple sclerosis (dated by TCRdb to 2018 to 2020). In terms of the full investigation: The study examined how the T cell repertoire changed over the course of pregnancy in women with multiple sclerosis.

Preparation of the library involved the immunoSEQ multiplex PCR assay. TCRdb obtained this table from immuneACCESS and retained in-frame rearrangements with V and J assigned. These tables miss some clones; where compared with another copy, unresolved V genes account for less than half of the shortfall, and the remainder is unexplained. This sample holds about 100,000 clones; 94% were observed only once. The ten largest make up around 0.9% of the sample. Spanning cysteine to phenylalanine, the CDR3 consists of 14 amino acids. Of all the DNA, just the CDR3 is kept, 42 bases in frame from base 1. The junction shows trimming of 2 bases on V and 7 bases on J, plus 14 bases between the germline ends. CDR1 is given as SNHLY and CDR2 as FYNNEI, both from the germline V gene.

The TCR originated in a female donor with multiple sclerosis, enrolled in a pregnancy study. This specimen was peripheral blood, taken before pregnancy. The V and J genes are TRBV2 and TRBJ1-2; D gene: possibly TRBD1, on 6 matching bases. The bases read TGTGCCAGCAGTGAAACAGGGATACGCGCTGGCTACACCTTC. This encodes CASSETGIRAGYTF.